The clone carrying this TCR beta chain showed up many times. Its antigen is not identified. The data derive from a study of T-cell reconstitution after alpha-beta-depleted transplantation in children. The CDR3 sequence is 14 residues long. Between the trimmed V and J ends, which lost 6 bases and 2 bases, there was a span of 14 bases. A TCRbeta library incorporating unique molecular identifiers was prepared. MiXCR was run by TCRdb on the PCR reads, yielding one entry per CDR3 protein. Here the sample spans 480,000 or so distinct CDR3 sequences, about 10% being singletons. Points from the study as a whole: From surviving recipient T cells and thymic progenitors came the high day-60 TCRbeta diversity observed in some patients. The study reportedly traced alpha-beta T cells about two months after transplant to several hundred expanded graft clones. Among T cells one year after transplant, newly produced cells accounted for most counts and diversity.

The material was PBMCs, obtained before TCRalphabeta/CD19-depleted stem cell transplant. This chain connects TRBV12-3 or TRBV12-4 to TRBJ2-7; D assignment may be TRBD1 or TRBD2 (5 bases each). The TCR comes from a child aged 2 to 9 with inherited bone marrow failure, due to receive a stem cell transplant. The CDR3 region is CASRAERGAYEQYF. CDR3 bases: TGTGCCAGCAGGGCGGAGAGGGGAGCCTACGAGCAGTACTTC.